This TCR beta chain was profiled in a study of T-cell memory formation after mild COVID-19. General study findings and limits: Contracting clones, day 15 to 85, had balanced CD4/CD8, and later expanders favored CD4+. Some responding clones appeared in pre-infection memory, suggesting cross-reactive memory joined. Researchers report contracting CD4+ clones mostly in CM and EM, with CD8+ clones in EMRA.

Each CDR3 protein is one row after TCRdb ran MiXCR on the 5' RACE reads. The sample carries 430,000 or so distinct CDR3 sequences, approximately 25% recorded once. With respect to this clonotype: The antigen remains undetermined.

V lost 5 bases to trimming and J lost 7 bases, with 17 bases between them. The CDR3 loop spans 14 amino acids. Germline V gene lookup returns CDR1 DFQATT and CDR2 SNEGSKA (reference sequence). The sequenced material came from PBMCs or a T cell subset sorted from them (not recorded which). The chain carries TRBV20-1 and TRBJ1-4, with D unresolved. The TCR sequence derives from an adult woman who had mild COVID-19 (a few samples of this study predate the infection). Cell type and time point are not known. The CDR3 DNA sequence: TGCAGTGCTGCCGGGTCCCACAGTGGTGAAAAACTGTTTTTT. It specifies CSAAGSHSGEKLFF.